This T cell receptor (beta chain) was identified during a study of siplizumab effects on memory and regulatory T cells (dated by TCRdb to about 2019). Looking at the study overall: The effect of the anti-CD2 antibody siplizumab on alloreactive T-cell subsets was examined in allogeneic mixed lymphocyte reactions constructed from human PBMCs. Overall results and qualifications from the work: Among mappable alloreactive CD4+ clones, an average Treg-derived fraction of less than 70% was observed with siplizumab, compared with 26.9% in control reactions. No functional confirmation was obtained for the suppressive function of proliferating Tregs from siplizumab cultures. Roughly 75-95% of proliferating CD4+ or CD8+ clones could not be assigned a naive or memory phenotype. Because sequences at frequencies below about 10^-5 were poorly captured, only a minor fraction of alloreactive clones could be mapped back to unstimulated subsets. Compared with memory T cells, unstimulated naive T cells appeared more diverse, and naive cells seemed to make a substantial contribution to the alloresponse. Siplizumab significantly lowered the cumulative frequency of alloreactive sequences that could be traced to unstimulated CD4+ memory T cells.

As to this clone: The specificity of this receptor is unknown. Per-base quality was not reported, and no clone a single base away is much larger than it.

Trimming costs V 5 bases and J 3 bases, and their ends lie 4 bases apart. The CDR3 runs 12 residues from the cysteine to the phenylalanine. The DNA shown is the 36-base CDR3, in frame from base 1. From a lookup of the germline V gene, CDR1 and CDR2 are SGHVS and FQNEAQ. Library prep was done by the immunoSEQ multiplex PCR assay. Roughly 9.8 x 10^4 TCR templates per sample were assayed on the deep sequencing platform. Genomic DNA extracted from sorted T cells was used for TCRbeta CDR3 sequencing. On the authors' methods: Clonal analysis of TCRbeta CDR3 data was done in the R programming language. Unstimulated samples were compared with post-reaction CFSE-low samples to define alloreactive CD4+ and CD8+ clones. By matching sequences to the repertoires of sorted unstimulated Treg and non-Treg cells, each alloreactive CD4+ clone was assigned a regulatory or non-regulatory origin. TCRdb carries this immuneACCESS record with in-frame sequences only. Its versions omit some clonotypes, under half of them owing to an unresolved V gene in the studies checked, with the rest unexplained. V and J calls and clone size are those listed in that table; D and trimming were worked out from the DNA. The sample includes around 72,000 clones, with more than 80% observed a single time. The ten largest clones represent approximately 29% of the sample.

TCRbeta CDR3 sequencing was performed on sorted unstimulated T cells and on proliferating T cells recovered from mixed lymphocyte reactions. Fresh whole blood from 9 to 11 HLA-typed healthy donors was used as the source from which PBMCs were isolated. The receptor chain draws on TRBV7-8 and TRBJ2-2; no D gene is confidently identified. The source material was CD8+ T cells sorted from blood. The receptor was isolated from a human donor in good health. The sequence in DNA is TGTGCCAGCAGCAAGGACACCGGGGAGCTGTTTTTT. Its protein is CASSKDTGELFF.